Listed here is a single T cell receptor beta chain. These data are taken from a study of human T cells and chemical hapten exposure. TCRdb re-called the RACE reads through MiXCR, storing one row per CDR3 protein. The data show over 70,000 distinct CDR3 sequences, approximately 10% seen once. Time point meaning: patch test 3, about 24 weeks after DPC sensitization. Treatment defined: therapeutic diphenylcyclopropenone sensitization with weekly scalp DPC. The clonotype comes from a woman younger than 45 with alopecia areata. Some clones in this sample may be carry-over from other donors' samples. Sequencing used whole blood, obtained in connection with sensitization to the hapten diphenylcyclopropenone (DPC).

The CDR3 loop is CASKRGAEAFF. For the CDR3, the DNA is TGCGCCAGCAAGAGGGGAGCTGAAGCTTTCTTT. The rearrangement uses TRBV10-2 and TRBJ1-1, with a tentative D call TRBD1 (5 bases). V was pared by 7 bases and J by 6 bases, with 9 bases between. The CDR3 sequence is 11 residues long. From germline, CDR1 is WSHSY and CDR2 SAAADI.